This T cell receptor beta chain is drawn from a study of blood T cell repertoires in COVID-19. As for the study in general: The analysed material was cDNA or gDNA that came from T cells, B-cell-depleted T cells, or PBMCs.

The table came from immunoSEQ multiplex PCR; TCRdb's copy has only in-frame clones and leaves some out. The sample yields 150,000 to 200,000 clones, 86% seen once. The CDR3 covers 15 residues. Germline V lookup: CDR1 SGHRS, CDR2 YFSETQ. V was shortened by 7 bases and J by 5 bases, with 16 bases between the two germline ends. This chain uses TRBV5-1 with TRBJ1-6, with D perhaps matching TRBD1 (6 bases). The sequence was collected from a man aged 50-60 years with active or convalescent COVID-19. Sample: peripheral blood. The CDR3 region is CASQTGRRDNSPLHF. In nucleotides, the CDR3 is TGCGCCAGCCAAACAGGGAGAAGGGATAATTCACCCCTCCACTTT. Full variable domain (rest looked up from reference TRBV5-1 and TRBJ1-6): KAGVTQTPRYLIKTRGQQVTLSCSPISGHRSVSWYQQTPGQGLQFLFEYFSETQRNKGNFPGRFSGRQFSNSRSEMNVSTLELGDSALYLCASQTGRRDNSPLHFGNGTRLTVT.